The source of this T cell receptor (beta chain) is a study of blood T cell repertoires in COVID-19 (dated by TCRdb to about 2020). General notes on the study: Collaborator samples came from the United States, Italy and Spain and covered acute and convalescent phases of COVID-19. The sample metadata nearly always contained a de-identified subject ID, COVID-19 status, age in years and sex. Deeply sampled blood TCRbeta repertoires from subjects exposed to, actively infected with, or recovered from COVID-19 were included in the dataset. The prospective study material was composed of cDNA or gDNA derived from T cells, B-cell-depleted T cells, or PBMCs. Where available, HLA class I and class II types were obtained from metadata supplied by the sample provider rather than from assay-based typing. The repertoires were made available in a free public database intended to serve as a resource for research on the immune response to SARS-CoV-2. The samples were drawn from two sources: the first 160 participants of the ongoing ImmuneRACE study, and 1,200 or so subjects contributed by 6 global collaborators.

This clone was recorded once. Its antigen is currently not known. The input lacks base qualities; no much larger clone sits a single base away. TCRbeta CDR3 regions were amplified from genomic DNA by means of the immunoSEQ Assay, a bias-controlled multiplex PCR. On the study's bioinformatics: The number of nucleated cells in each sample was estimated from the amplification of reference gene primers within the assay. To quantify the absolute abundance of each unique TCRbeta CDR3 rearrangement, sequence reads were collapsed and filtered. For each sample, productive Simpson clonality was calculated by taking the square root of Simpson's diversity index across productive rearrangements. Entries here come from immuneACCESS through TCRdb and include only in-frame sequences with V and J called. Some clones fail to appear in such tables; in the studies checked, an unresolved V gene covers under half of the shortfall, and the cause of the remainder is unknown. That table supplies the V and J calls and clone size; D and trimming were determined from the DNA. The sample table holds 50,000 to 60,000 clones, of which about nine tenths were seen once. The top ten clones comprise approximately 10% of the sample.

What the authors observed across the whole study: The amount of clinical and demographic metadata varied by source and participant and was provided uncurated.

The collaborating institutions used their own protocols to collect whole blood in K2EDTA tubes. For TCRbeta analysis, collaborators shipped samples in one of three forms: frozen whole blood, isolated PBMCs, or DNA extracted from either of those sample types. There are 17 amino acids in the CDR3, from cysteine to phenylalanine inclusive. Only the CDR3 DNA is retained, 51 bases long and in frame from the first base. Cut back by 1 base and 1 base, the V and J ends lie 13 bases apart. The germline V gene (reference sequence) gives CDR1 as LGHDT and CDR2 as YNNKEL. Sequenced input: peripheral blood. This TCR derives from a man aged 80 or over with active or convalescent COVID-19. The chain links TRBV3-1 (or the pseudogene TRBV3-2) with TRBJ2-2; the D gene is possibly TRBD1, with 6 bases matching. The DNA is TGTGCCAGCAGCCAAGCGGACAGATGTAGGAACACCGGGGAGCTGTTTTTT. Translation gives CASSQADRCRNTGELFF.